This is a list of T cell receptor beta chains from one sample in a study of cytomegalovirus exposure and HLA in healthy donors. Sequencing used immunoSEQ multiplex PCR; TCRdb keeps in-frame clones, though not all of them. Of fewer than 200,000 clones detected, roughly 70% appear once; the ten largest clones hold approximately 2.5%. The source material was PBMCs. The receptor set was obtained from a woman between 25 and 40 years old in good health and CMV-seronegative. Each CDR3 is given with its conserved first and last residue. Each record gives: CDR3 DNA, CDR3 protein, V gene, clone size, J gene, D gene. The D gene is left open where the match is weak. Clone size is not always given. Where it is, it says once, few, many or a class for expanded clones.

CDR3 DNA: TGTGCCAGCAGCTTAGTTCTGTCTACCGGGGAGCTGTTTTTT
CDR3 protein: CASSLVLSTGELFF
V gene: TRBV7-2
clone size: NA
J gene: TRBJ2-2
D gene: NA

CDR3 DNA: TGTGCCAGCAGCCCCGCGGCGGATACGCAGTATTTT
CDR3 protein: CASSPAADTQYF
V gene: TRBV7-9
clone size: once
J gene: TRBJ2-3
D gene: NA

CDR3 DNA: TGTGCCAGCACCCGACAGGGTGACACTGAAGCTTTCTTT
CDR3 protein: CASTRQGDTEAFF
V gene: TRBV4-2
clone size: NA
J gene: TRBJ1-1
D gene: TRBD1

CDR3 DNA: TGTGCCAGCAGCTCACAGGGCAGGCAGCCCCAGCATTTT
CDR3 protein: CASSSQGRQPQHF
V gene: TRBV5-4
clone size: NA
J gene: TRBJ1-5
D gene: NA

CDR3 DNA: TGTGCCACCAGCAGGTGGGGGGTTAGCGGGGGGCGAAGCTCCTACAATGAGCAGTTCTTC
CDR3 protein: CATSRWGVSGGRSSYNEQFF
V gene: TRBV15
clone size: once
J gene: TRBJ2-1
D gene: TRBD2

CDR3 DNA: TGTGCCAGCAGCGTAGTGGCAGGGGATACGCAGTATTTT
CDR3 protein: CASSVVAGDTQYF
V gene: TRBV9
clone size: NA
J gene: TRBJ2-3
D gene: NA

CDR3 DNA: TGTGCCAGCAGAGAGACTAGCGGAGCTTACAATGAGCAGTTCTTC
CDR3 protein: CASRETSGAYNEQFF
V gene: TRBV25-1
clone size: NA
J gene: TRBJ2-1
D gene: TRBD2

CDR3 DNA: TGTGCCAGCAGCCCAACTAGGCAGCGACAGAACACCGGGGAGCTGTTTTTT
CDR3 protein: CASSPTRQRQNTGELFF
V gene: TRBV7-2
clone size: NA
J gene: TRBJ2-2
D gene: NA

CDR3 DNA: TGTGCCAGCAGCTTAGCCGGGAACGTCCTGACTTTC
CDR3 protein: CASSLAGNVLTF
V gene: TRBV7-9
clone size: few
J gene: TRBJ2-6
D gene: NA

CDR3 DNA: TGTGCCAGCAGCTTAGCGGCGGGGGGGTACGAGCAGTACTTC
CDR3 protein: CASSLAAGGYEQYF
V gene: TRBV7-2
clone size: NA
J gene: TRBJ2-7
D gene: TRBD2

CDR3 DNA: TGTGCCAGCAGTGGGACAGGGGGTTATAATTCACCCCTCCACTTT
CDR3 protein: CASSGTGGYNSPLHF
V gene: TRBV2
clone size: NA
J gene: TRBJ1-6
D gene: TRBD1

CDR3 DNA: TGTGCTAGTGGTTCCGGGACAGGGAATGAAAAACTGTTTTTT
CDR3 protein: CASGSGTGNEKLFF
V gene: TRBV12-5
clone size: few
J gene: TRBJ1-4
D gene: TRBD1

CDR3 DNA: TGTGCCAGCAGCGCTGGACAGTCCTACGAGCAGTACTTC
CDR3 protein: CASSAGQSYEQYF
V gene: TRBV9
clone size: NA
J gene: TRBJ2-7
D gene: NA

CDR3 DNA: TGTGCCAGCAGTTATTCGGATAATTCACCCCTCCACTTT
CDR3 protein: CASSYSDNSPLHF
V gene: TRBV6-6
clone size: NA
J gene: TRBJ1-6
D gene: NA

CDR3 DNA: TGTGCCAGCAGCTTATATCAGGGCGAAATGAACACTGAAGCTTTCTTT
CDR3 protein: CASSLYQGEMNTEAFF
V gene: TRBV5-5
clone size: NA
J gene: TRBJ1-1
D gene: NA

CDR3 DNA: TGTGCCAGCAGCCTGACAGGGTCGAACACCGGGGAGCTGTTTTTT
CDR3 protein: CASSLTGSNTGELFF
V gene: TRBV2
clone size: NA
J gene: TRBJ2-2
D gene: TRBD1

CDR3 DNA: TGTGCCAGCTCACCAATTGGCGGCGCCTCCTACGAGCAGTACTTC
CDR3 protein: CASSPIGGASYEQYF
V gene: TRBV18
clone size: NA
J gene: TRBJ2-7
D gene: NA

CDR3 DNA: TGTGCCAGCAACCAAACCCCTAGCGGGGGCACAGATACGCAGTATTTT
CDR3 protein: CASNQTPSGGTDTQYF
V gene: TRBV2
clone size: NA
J gene: TRBJ2-3
D gene: TRBD2

CDR3 DNA: TGTGCCAGCAGTTCTCAGGGGGCAGAGAGCACAGATACGCAGTATTTT
CDR3 protein: CASSSQGAESTDTQYF
V gene: TRBV28
clone size: NA
J gene: TRBJ2-3
D gene: TRBD1

CDR3 DNA: TGTGCCAGCAGTTGGGTAAGGGGGGGGGAAGATACGCAGTATTTT
CDR3 protein: CASSWVRGGEDTQYF
V gene: TRBV28
clone size: NA
J gene: TRBJ2-3
D gene: NA

CDR3 DNA: TGTGCCAGCACCTCGACAGGCTCTGGAAACACCATATATTTT
CDR3 protein: CASTSTGSGNTIYF
V gene: TRBV7-9
clone size: NA
J gene: TRBJ1-3
D gene: NA

CDR3 DNA: TGTGCCTGGTCCGGGGACATCGGAGCTGAAGCTTTCTTT
CDR3 protein: CAWSGDIGAEAFF
V gene: TRBV30
clone size: NA
J gene: TRBJ1-1
D gene: NA

CDR3 DNA: TGTGCCACCAGCAGAACCGGGACAGGGTCTGAAGCTTTCTTT
CDR3 protein: CATSRTGTGSEAFF
V gene: TRBV15
clone size: NA
J gene: TRBJ1-1
D gene: TRBD1

CDR3 DNA: TGTGCCAGCAGTGAGGGACAGGGGAAATATGGCTACACCTTC
CDR3 protein: CASSEGQGKYGYTF
V gene: TRBV25-1
clone size: NA
J gene: TRBJ1-2
D gene: TRBD1

CDR3 DNA: TGTGCCAGCAGCTTCAACTCCGATAACACTGAAGCTTTCTTT
CDR3 protein: CASSFNSDNTEAFF
V gene: TRBV7-3
clone size: NA
J gene: TRBJ1-1
D gene: NA

CDR3 DNA: TGTGCCAGCAGCCCGACAGGGGCTGGGGCCAACGTCCTGACTTTC
CDR3 protein: CASSPTGAGANVLTF
V gene: TRBV5-6
clone size: NA
J gene: TRBJ2-6
D gene: TRBD1

CDR3 DNA: TGTGCCAGCAGTTCCCCATCCACAGATACGCAGTATTTT
CDR3 protein: CASSSPSTDTQYF
V gene: TRBV28
clone size: few
J gene: TRBJ2-3
D gene: NA

CDR3 DNA: TGTGCCAGCAGTGAATCAGGGGTGGACGGCTACACCTTC
CDR3 protein: CASSESGVDGYTF
V gene: TRBV6-1
clone size: NA
J gene: TRBJ1-2
D gene: NA

CDR3 DNA: TGTGCCAGCAGTTCGCCTCGGACAGGGGCGACCGGGGAGCTGTTTTTT
CDR3 protein: CASSSPRTGATGELFF
V gene: TRBV28
clone size: NA
J gene: TRBJ2-2
D gene: TRBD1

CDR3 DNA: TGTGCCAGCAGTGAGTTGGGACTAGCGAGCGATGAGCAGTTCTTC
CDR3 protein: CASSELGLASDEQFF
V gene: TRBV25-1
clone size: once
J gene: TRBJ2-1
D gene: TRBD2

CDR3 DNA: TGTGCCAGCAGTAACGGGGGGGGAAATCAGCCCCAGCATTTT
CDR3 protein: CASSNGGGNQPQHF
V gene: TRBV6-5
clone size: NA
J gene: TRBJ1-5
D gene: NA

CDR3 DNA: TGTGCCAGCAGTCCCGTCGTCGGTAGCGGGAGGTACGAGCAGTACTTC
CDR3 protein: CASSPVVGSGRYEQYF
V gene: TRBV27
clone size: NA
J gene: TRBJ2-7
D gene: TRBD2

CDR3 DNA: TGTGCCAGCAGCCCCTCCCAGGGGGCCGACACCGGGGAGCTGTTTTTT
CDR3 protein: CASSPSQGADTGELFF
V gene: TRBV7-9
clone size: NA
J gene: TRBJ2-2
D gene: TRBD1

CDR3 DNA: TGTGCCTGGATGAACCCTAGCGGCTACGAGCAGTACTTC
CDR3 protein: CAWMNPSGYEQYF
V gene: TRBV30
clone size: NA
J gene: TRBJ2-7
D gene: TRBD2

CDR3 DNA: TGCAGCGTTGAAGCGACACGGGATAGGAACTACGAGCAGTACTTC
CDR3 protein: CSVEATRDRNYEQYF
V gene: TRBV29-1
clone size: few
J gene: TRBJ2-7
D gene: NA

CDR3 DNA: TGTGCCAGCAGACCCCCGGGACAGGCGCCTGGGGGTGAGCAGTTCTTC
CDR3 protein: CASRPPGQAPGGEQFF
V gene: TRBV7-9
clone size: once
J gene: TRBJ2-1
D gene: TRBD1

CDR3 DNA: TGCGCCAGCAGCTTGTTTGGGGACAGTAATCAGCCCCAGCATTTT
CDR3 protein: CASSLFGDSNQPQHF
V gene: TRBV5-1
clone size: NA
J gene: TRBJ1-5
D gene: TRBD1

CDR3 DNA: TGTGCCAGTAGTTCTCAGATTCCAGATACGCAGTATTTT
CDR3 protein: CASSSQIPDTQYF
V gene: TRBV19
clone size: NA
J gene: TRBJ2-3
D gene: NA

CDR3 DNA: TGTGCCAGCAGCCTTGACAGGGGTGGTGAGCAGTTCTTC
CDR3 protein: CASSLDRGGEQFF
V gene: TRBV7-3
clone size: NA
J gene: TRBJ2-1
D gene: TRBD1

CDR3 DNA: TGTGCCAGCAGCTTGGGGGTAGCGGGTGGCTACAATGAGCAGTTCTTC
CDR3 protein: CASSLGVAGGYNEQFF
V gene: TRBV5-4
clone size: few
J gene: TRBJ2-1
D gene: TRBD2

CDR3 DNA: TGTGCCATCAGGGACAGCGGCGAGCAGTACTTC
CDR3 protein: CAIRDSGEQYF
V gene: TRBV10-3
clone size: NA
J gene: TRBJ2-7
D gene: NA

CDR3 DNA: TGTGCCACACAGGGGCCGAACACCGGGGAGCTGTTTTTT
CDR3 protein: CATQGPNTGELFF
V gene: TRBV10-3
clone size: NA
J gene: TRBJ2-2
D gene: TRBD1

CDR3 DNA: TGCGCCAGCAGCCCGGACAGGGGGAATTCACCCCTCCACTTT
CDR3 protein: CASSPDRGNSPLHF
V gene: TRBV4-3
clone size: NA
J gene: TRBJ1-6
D gene: TRBD1

CDR3 DNA: TGTGCCAGCAGCTTAGATAGCGGGGGTGAGCAGTTCTTC
CDR3 protein: CASSLDSGGEQFF
V gene: TRBV7-7
clone size: NA
J gene: TRBJ2-1
D gene: TRBD2

CDR3 DNA: TGTGCCTGGAGTGCGTCGGGACTAGCGGGAGGAGGGTTCTTC
CDR3 protein: CAWSASGLAGGGFF
V gene: TRBV30
clone size: few
J gene: TRBJ2-1
D gene: TRBD2

CDR3 DNA: TGTGCCTGGGCAATAGGGGCGGGAGCCCACGAGCAGTACTTC
CDR3 protein: CAWAIGAGAHEQYF
V gene: TRBV30
clone size: few
J gene: TRBJ2-7
D gene: TRBD2

CDR3 DNA: TGTGCCACCAGCAGAGATCAAGGACAGGCTGCTAACTATGGCTACACCTTC
CDR3 protein: CATSRDQGQAANYGYTF
V gene: TRBV15
clone size: NA
J gene: TRBJ1-2
D gene: TRBD1

CDR3 DNA: TGTGCCAGCAGCTTGGCCGTACAGGTGACGAACAATGAGCAGTTCTTC
CDR3 protein: CASSLAVQVTNNEQFF
V gene: TRBV5-8
clone size: NA
J gene: TRBJ2-1
D gene: NA

CDR3 DNA: TGTGCCAGCAGTCGACAGGGTACTAGTCCCGAGCAGTACTTC
CDR3 protein: CASSRQGTSPEQYF
V gene: TRBV7-2
clone size: NA
J gene: TRBJ2-7
D gene: TRBD1